One and the same sample provided the 10 T cell receptor beta chains below, sequenced in a study of T cells in Graves' hyperthyroidism and ophthalmopathy. Amplification targeted TCR beta CDR3 regions from RNA transcripts. Primed by the HTBI set, a first-round RT-PCR was run on the TCR CDR3. TCRdb itself ran the multiplex PCR reads through MiXCR, one entry per CDR3 protein. This table holds roughly 200,000 distinct CDR3 sequences, 15% to 20% found once. The sample taken for sequencing was blood. These receptors were obtained from a man aged 35-49 years with Graves' hyperthyroidism.

Notes on this clonotype: A much larger clone is a single base away; this may be a read error. This chain joins TRBV5-1 and TRBJ2-2, with D possibly being TRBD2 (5 bases). The CDR3 length is 14 residues. The germline CDR1 and CDR2 sequences are SGHRS and YFSETQ. CDR3 DNA sequence: TGCGCCAGCAGAGAGGAGCCGAACACCGGGAAGCTGTTTTTT. It is translated as CASREEPNTGKLFF.

This clonotype was counted at least ten times. The chain uses TRBV12-3 or TRBV12-4 and TRBJ1-3; 8 nucleotides agree with TRBD1. The V and J ends lost 5 bases and 0 bases, in that order; junction bases with no gene match: 6. The CDR3 runs 16 residues. Here the CDR3 reads CASSRDQGASGNTIYF. DNA for the CDR3: TGTGCCAGCAGTAGAGATCAGGGGGCCTCTGGAAACACCATATATTTT.

The chain employs TRBV6-1 and TRBJ1-2; 8 bases align to TRBD1. This CDR3 contains 15 residues. The ends lost 6 bases at V and 0 bases at J; junction bases unmatched: 6. Germline V gene sequence: CDR1 MNHNS, CDR2 SASEGT. The CDR3 loop reads CASRRDRGPNYGYTF. The CDR3, as DNA: TGTGCCAGCAGGCGAGACAGGGGACCTAACTATGGCTACACCTTC.

A word on this clonotype: A much larger clone differs by one base, so this may be a read error. This chain uses TRBV6-2 or TRBV6-3 with TRBJ1-1; D possibly corresponds to TRBD1 (5 bases). The germline V gene encodes CDR1 MNHEY and CDR2 SVGEGT. This CDR3 is built from 12 residues. V gave up 5 bases and J gave up 9 bases, with 13 bases separating them. The CDR3 region has the DNA TGTGCCAGCAGTCTTCCAGGGAGCCAAGCTTTCTTT. As protein: CASSLPGSQAFF.

This clonotype was recorded at least ten times. The chain couples TRBV28 to TRBJ2-2; 9 bases line up with TRBD1. Germline V gene data show CDR1 as MDHEN and CDR2 as SYDVKM. This CDR3 spans 17 amino acids. V was clipped by 3 bases and J by 3 bases; unmatched bases: 8. The CDR3 DNA reads as TGTGCCAGCAGTTTTCAGCGGGACAGGGTTTACACCGGGGAGCTGTTTTTT. Amino acid sequence: CASSFQRDRVYTGELFF.

Many counts were recorded for this clonotype. This chain joins TRBV6-2 or TRBV6-3 and TRBJ2-7; D may be TRBD1 or TRBD2 (6 bases each). CDR1 and CDR2 from the germline V gene are MNHEY and SVGEGT. V was clipped by 5 bases and J by 9 bases, with 23 bases between them. This CDR3 contains 15 residues. DNA for the CDR3: TGTGCCAGCAGTGCCCCGGGACTGGGGGCCGCAACGCAGTACTTC. Translation gives CASSAPGLGAATQYF.

The rearrangement uses TRBV7-9 and TRBJ2-3; no reliable D call. V was clipped by 5 bases and J by 5 bases, with 11 bases between them. Looked up from germline, CDR1 is SEHNR and CDR2 is FQNEAQ (reference sequence). The CDR3 spans 13 residues. The DNA for the CDR3 is TGTGCCAGCAGCGCTGAGATTCGAGATACGCAGTATTTT. Its translation: CASSAEIRDTQYF.

There are many counts of this clonotype. The chain combines TRBV6-2 or TRBV6-3 with TRBJ2-5; perhaps TRBD2 as D (6 bases). Per the germline V gene, CDR1 is MNHEY and CDR2 is SVGEGT. Trimming took off 5 bases at V and 0 bases at J, with 10 bases between the two ends. The CDR3 loop spans 14 amino acids. DNA of the CDR3: TGTGCCAGCAGTCGGGGGACCGACCAAGAGACCCAGTACTTC. Encoded protein: CASSRGTDQETQYF.

The chain is built from TRBV20-1 and TRBJ2-7, with TRBD2 matching over 8 bases. Losses at the gene ends were 0 bases for V and 5 bases for J; bases not matched to a gene: 9. The CDR3 runs to 15 residues. Germline loops: CDR1 DFQATT, CDR2 SNEGSKA (reference sequence). CDR3 residues: CSARDGGGIKDEQYF. The DNA of the CDR3 is TGCAGTGCTAGAGATGGCGGGGGGATAAAAGACGAGCAGTACTTC.

The J gene is TRBJ2-2, the V gene TRBV5-1; the D gene is possibly TRBD2 (6 bases). Per germline, CDR1 SGHRS and CDR2 YFSETQ. V was cut by 5 bases and J by 4 bases, with 12 bases left in between. The CDR3 runs to 14 residues. CDR3 region: CASSAGGLTGELFF. In DNA form, the CDR3 reads TGCGCCAGCAGTGCTGGAGGGCTCACCGGGGAGCTGTTTTTT.